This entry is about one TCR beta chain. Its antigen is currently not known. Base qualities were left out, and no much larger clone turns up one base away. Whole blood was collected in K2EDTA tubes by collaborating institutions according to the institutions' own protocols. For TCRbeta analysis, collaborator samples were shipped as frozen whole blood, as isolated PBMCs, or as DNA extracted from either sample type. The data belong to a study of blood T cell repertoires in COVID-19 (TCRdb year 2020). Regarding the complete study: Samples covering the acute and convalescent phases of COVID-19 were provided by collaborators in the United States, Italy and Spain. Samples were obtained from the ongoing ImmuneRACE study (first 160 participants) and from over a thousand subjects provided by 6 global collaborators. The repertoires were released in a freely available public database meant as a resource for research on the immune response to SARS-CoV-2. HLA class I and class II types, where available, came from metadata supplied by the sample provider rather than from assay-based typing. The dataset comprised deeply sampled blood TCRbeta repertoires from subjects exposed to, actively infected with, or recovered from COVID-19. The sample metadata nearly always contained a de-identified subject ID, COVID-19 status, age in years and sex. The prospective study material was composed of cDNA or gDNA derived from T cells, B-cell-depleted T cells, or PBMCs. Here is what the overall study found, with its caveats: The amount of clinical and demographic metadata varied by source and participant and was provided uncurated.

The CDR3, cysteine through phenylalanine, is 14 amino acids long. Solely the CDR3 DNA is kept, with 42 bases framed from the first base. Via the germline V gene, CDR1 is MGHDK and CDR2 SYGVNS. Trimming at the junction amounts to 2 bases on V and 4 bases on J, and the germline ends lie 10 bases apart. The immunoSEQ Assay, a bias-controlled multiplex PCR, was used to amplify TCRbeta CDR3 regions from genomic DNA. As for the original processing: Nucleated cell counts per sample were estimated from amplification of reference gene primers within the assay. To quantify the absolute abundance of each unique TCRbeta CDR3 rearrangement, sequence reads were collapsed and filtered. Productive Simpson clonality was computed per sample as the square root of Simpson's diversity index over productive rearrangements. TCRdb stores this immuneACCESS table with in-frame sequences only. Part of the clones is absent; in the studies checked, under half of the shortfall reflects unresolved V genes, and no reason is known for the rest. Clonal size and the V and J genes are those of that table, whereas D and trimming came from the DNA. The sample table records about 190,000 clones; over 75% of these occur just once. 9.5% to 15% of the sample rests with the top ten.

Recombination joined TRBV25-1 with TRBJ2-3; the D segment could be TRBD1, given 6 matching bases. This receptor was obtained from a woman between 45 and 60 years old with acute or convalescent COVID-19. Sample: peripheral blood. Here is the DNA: TGTGCCAGCAGTGAACTACGACAGGCAGATACGCAGTATTTT. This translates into CASSELRQADTQYF.